This is a list of T cell receptor beta chains from one sample in a study of CD8+CD57+ T cells in acquired aplastic anemia. MiXCR, run by TCRdb on the reads, gives a single entry per CDR3 protein. Among about 470,000 distinct CDR3 sequences listed, approximately 32% were seen once. The sequenced sample was sorted CD4+, CD8+, or CD8+CD57+ T cells (not recorded which) from PBMCs. These TCRs come from a human donor with aplastic anemia. The CDR3 runs from the conserved cysteine through the conserved F or W. Some rows have no size entry. The others give once, few or many, or a class for an expanded clone.

NA TRBV3-1 CASGQRRGLPLF
few TRBV7-7 CASSRQGGQKETQYF
NA TRBV7-9 CASSGAAYGYTF
NA TRBV4-1 CASSLGSGRVQETQYF
many TRBV6-6 CASSYRVNDGYTF
NA TRBV10-3 CASADGSAMNTEAFF
NA TRBV5-1 CASSLGRSGELFF
once TRBV20-1 CSVTGPGETQYF
few TRBV5-6 CASSSSGTGVNSPLHF
few TRBV27 CASSLRAGGHVNNEQFF
NA TRBV2 CASIWGASNSPLHF
many TRBV20-1 CSARDGTSGAYEQYF
many TRBV20-1 CSARVQGGGNQPQHF
few TRBV20-1 CSAKAGGSYNEQFF
NA TRBV2 CASSFRTLGNGYTF
NA TRBV7-2 CASSQGGVDGYTF
NA TRBV4-2 CASSQVLGSTNEKLFF
NA TRBV25-1 CASISTGSEAFF
few TRBV7-9 CATRRGPRTANEKLFF
NA TRBV20-1 CSAGGGIRKSSYNEQFF
NA TRBV6-1 CASSETLSGGATGRNTIYF
many TRBV29-1 CSVALAEPYEQYF
few TRBV6-4 CASRGQISNQPQHF